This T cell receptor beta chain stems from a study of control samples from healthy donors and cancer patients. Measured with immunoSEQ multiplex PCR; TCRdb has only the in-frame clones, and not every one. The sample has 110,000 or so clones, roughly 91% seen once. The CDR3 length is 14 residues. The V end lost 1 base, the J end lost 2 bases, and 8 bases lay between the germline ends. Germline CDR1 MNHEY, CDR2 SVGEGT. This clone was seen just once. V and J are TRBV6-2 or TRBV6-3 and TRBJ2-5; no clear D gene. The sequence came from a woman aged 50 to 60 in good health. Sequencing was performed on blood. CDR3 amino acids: CASSYYRPQETQYF. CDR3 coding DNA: TGTGCCAGCAGTTACTATCGACCTCAAGAGACCCAGTACTTC.